These T cell receptor beta chains were read from a single sample in a study of Tregs in tolerant kidney transplant recipients. Clones were read by immunoSEQ multiplex PCR, and TCRdb kept only the in-frame ones, dropping some. In the table there are approximately 260,000 clones, roughly four fifths of which are singletons. Sequenced input: CD4+ T cells from blood. The receptors were sampled from a human donor in good health. Both conserved end residues are part of each CDR3. The D gene is left open where the match is weak. Clone size is not always given. Where it is, it says once, few, many or a class for expanded clones.

clone_size j_call d_call v_call cdr3_aa cdr3_nt
NA TRBJ1-2 NA TRBV12-5 CASGLVVGPVNQGYTF TGTGCTAGTGGTTTGGTAGTGGGACCGGTCAATCAAGGCTACACCTTC
few TRBJ1-2 TRBD1 TRBV28 CASRPGGYGYTF TGTGCCAGCAGACCAGGGGGGTATGGCTACACCTTC
NA TRBJ1-6 NA TRBV30 CAWKKGQHNSPLHF TGTGCCTGGAAGAAGGGGCAGCATAATTCACCCCTCCACTTT
NA TRBJ2-7 TRBD1 TRBV6-1 CASRRDRPGEQYF TGTGCCAGCAGGAGGGACAGGCCTGGCGAGCAGTACTTC
NA TRBJ2-2 NA TRBV10-1 CASRPGQNTGELFF TGCGCCAGCAGACCGGGCCAGAACACCGGGGAGCTGTTTTTT
NA TRBJ2-1 NA TRBV7-8 CASSLLGHEQFF TGTGCCAGCAGCTTATTAGGCCATGAGCAGTTCTTC
NA TRBJ1-6 TRBD1 TRBV19 CASKQTGGDSPLHF TGTGCCAGTAAACAGACAGGGGGAGATTCACCCCTCCACTTT
NA TRBJ1-5 TRBD1 TRBV4-1 CASSHRQGGNSNQPQHF TGCGCCAGCAGCCATCGGCAGGGGGGGAATAGCAATCAGCCCCAGCATTTT
once TRBJ1-3 NA TRBV6-6 CATWYAGNTIYF TGTGCCACATGGTATGCTGGAAACACCATATATTTT
NA TRBJ1-6 NA TRBV30 CAWSRRGWSSPLHF TGTGCCTGGAGCCGACGGGGGTGGAGTTCACCCCTCCACTTT
NA TRBJ2-3 TRBD1 TRBV28 CASSFVDRDTDTQYF TGTGCCAGCAGTTTCGTGGACAGGGACACAGATACGCAGTATTTT
NA TRBJ1-4 NA TRBV5-1 CASSLVGSNEKLFF TGCGCCAGCAGCTTGGTAGGGTCTAATGAAAAACTGTTTTTT
once TRBJ1-2 NA TRBV7-8 CASSFTGYGYTF TGTGCCAGCAGCTTCACAGGGTATGGCTACACCTTC
once TRBJ1-1 TRBD1 TRBV6-1 CASSPGQGMNTEAFF TGTGCCAGCAGTCCGGGACAGGGGATGAACACTGAAGCTTTCTTT
NA TRBJ1-1 NA TRBV11-3 CASSEVFGTEAFF TGTGCCAGCAGCGAGGTTTTTGGCACTGAAGCTTTCTTT
once TRBJ1-5 TRBD1 TRBV6-1 CASTRTGLGNQPQHF TGTGCCAGCACCCGGACAGGGCTGGGGAATCAGCCCCAGCATTTT
NA TRBJ2-3 TRBD2 TRBV7-6 CASSSPWASGHTDTQYF TGTGCCAGCAGTTCCCCGTGGGCTAGCGGGCACACAGATACGCAGTATTTT
NA TRBJ1-2 NA TRBV25-1 CASSENSGGMGYTF TGTGCCAGCAGTGAAAACTCGGGGGGCATGGGCTACACCTTC
NA TRBJ2-1 TRBD2 TRBV10-3 CAISVEPTGGDEQFF TGTGCCATCAGTGTTGAGCCAACGGGAGGAGATGAGCAGTTCTTC
NA TRBJ2-7 NA TRBV7-9 CASSFELAGRSYF TGTGCCAGCAGCTTTGAATTGGCTGGCAGATCTTACTTC
NA TRBJ2-5 TRBD1 TRBV19 CASSTPDRGETQYF TGTGCCAGTAGTACCCCCGACAGGGGAGAGACCCAGTACTTC
few TRBJ2-1 NA TRBV21-1 CASSKGGTEREANNEQFF TGTGCCAGCAGCAAAGGGGGAACTGAGCGGGAGGCTAACAATGAGCAGTTCTTC
NA TRBJ1-2 NA TRBV6-5 CASNSPDRLYGYTF TGTGCCAGCAATTCCCCTGACAGACTCTATGGCTACACCTTC
NA TRBJ1-2 NA TRBV6-1 CASSTGLYGYTF TGTGCCAGCAGTACGGGACTCTATGGCTACACCTTC
NA TRBJ2-7 NA TRBV18 CASSPGTGPNEQYF TGTGCCAGCTCACCGGGGACTGGACCCAACGAGCAGTACTTC
NA TRBJ1-2 NA TRBV6-4 CASSPGRSPYGYTF TGTGCCAGCAGTCCCGGGAGGAGCCCCTATGGCTACACCTTC
NA TRBJ2-1 TRBD2 TRBV4-1 CASSPFFGAGGSYNEQFF TGCGCCAGCAGCCCCTTCTTTGGAGCGGGGGGTTCCTACAATGAGCAGTTCTTC
NA TRBJ2-5 TRBD2 TRBV2 CASSEERGLQETQYF TGTGCCAGCAGTGAAGAGCGGGGGTTGCAAGAGACCCAGTACTTC
NA TRBJ2-5 TRBD2 TRBV6-1 CASSETSDHQETQYF TGTGCCAGCAGCGAGACTAGCGACCACCAAGAGACCCAGTACTTC
NA TRBJ2-3 NA TRBV19 CASSLGTTDTQYF TGTGCCAGTAGTTTAGGGACCACAGATACGCAGTATTTT
NA TRBJ2-7 NA TRBV19 CASSTEDSSYEQYF TGTGCCAGTAGTACCGAGGACAGCTCCTACGAGCAGTACTTC
NA TRBJ1-3 NA TRBV7-5 CARSLIPDGNSGNTIYF TGTGCCAGAAGCTTAATCCCGGACGGAAACTCTGGAAACACCATATATTTT
NA TRBJ2-3 TRBD2 TRBV19 CASSTKLAGLTDTQYF TGTGCCAGTAGTACTAAACTAGCGGGGCTCACAGATACGCAGTATTTT
NA TRBJ1-1 TRBD1 TRBV29-1 CSVEERQGVLNTEAFF TGCAGCGTTGAAGAGAGGCAGGGGGTGTTGAACACTGAAGCTTTCTTT
NA TRBJ2-7 NA TRBV5-1 CASSLAGTYEQYF TGCGCCAGCAGCTTGGCAGGAACCTACGAGCAGTACTTC
NA TRBJ1-1 NA TRBV7-8 CASSLDRGGQNTEAFF TGTGCCAGCAGCCTAGATAGGGGGGGACAGAACACTGAAGCTTTCTTT
NA TRBJ1-2 NA TRBV7-9 CASSPLTRLPNYGYTF TGTGCCAGCAGCCCACTTACCAGACTGCCTAACTATGGCTACACCTTC
NA TRBJ2-3 TRBD2 TRBV9 CASSPGLADLDTQYF TGTGCCAGCAGCCCCGGACTAGCGGACCTAGATACGCAGTATTTT
NA TRBJ2-5 TRBD2 TRBV5-1 CASSLDPLAGGQETQYF TGCGCCAGCAGCTTGGATCCCCTAGCGGGGGGCCAAGAGACCCAGTACTTC
NA TRBJ2-2 TRBD2 TRBV6-5 CASTAWEGPGGELFF TGTGCCAGCACCGCCTGGGAGGGGCCGGGCGGGGAGCTGTTTTTT
NA TRBJ2-3 TRBD2 TRBV7-8 CASSPGTSGRSTDTQYF TGTGCCAGCAGCCCAGGGACTAGCGGGAGGAGCACAGATACGCAGTATTTT
NA TRBJ1-4 NA TRBV11-2 CASSYQSHSTNEKLFF TGTGCCAGCAGCTACCAATCTCACTCAACTAATGAAAAACTGTTTTTT
NA TRBJ1-2 NA TRBV11-1 CASSPGDNRGYGYTF TGTGCCAGCAGCCCAGGGGACAATCGGGGCTATGGCTACACCTTC
NA TRBJ2-7 TRBD1 TRBV6-5 CASTQGGQGYEQYF TGTGCCAGCACCCAGGGGGGACAGGGGTACGAGCAGTACTTC
NA TRBJ2-1 NA TRBV7-2 CASSLARDSYNEQFF TGTGCCAGCAGCTTAGCGCGGGACTCCTACAATGAGCAGTTCTTC
NA TRBJ1-1 TRBD1 TRBV18 CASSTGQGEPEEAFF TGTGCCAGCTCAACAGGACAGGGGGAACCGGAAGAAGCTTTCTTT
NA TRBJ1-2 TRBD1 TRBV5-1 CASSQSTGERGYTF TGCGCCAGCAGTCAGTCAACAGGGGAACGAGGCTACACCTTC
few TRBJ1-1 NA TRBV5-1 CASSLGPGTEAFF TGCGCCAGCAGCTTGGGGCCTGGAACTGAAGCTTTCTTT
once TRBJ1-2 NA TRBV2 CASREEGFAYGYTF TGTGCCAGCAGGGAGGAGGGATTTGCCTATGGCTACACCTTC
NA TRBJ1-4 NA TRBV5-6 CASSLAGRREKLFF TGTGCCAGCAGCTTGGCAGGGAGGAGGGAAAAACTGTTTTTT
NA TRBJ1-1 NA TRBV11-2 CASRTGLRGMNTEAFF TGTGCCAGCAGAACAGGGCTGAGGGGAATGAACACTGAAGCTTTCTTT
once TRBJ1-5 NA TRBV2 CASSEALRSQPQHF TGTGCCAGCAGTGAAGCGCTTCGTAGTCAGCCCCAGCATTTT
NA TRBJ1-5 NA TRBV6-6 CASSYGQRNQPQHF TGTGCCAGCAGTTACGGGCAGAGAAATCAGCCCCAGCATTTT
NA TRBJ1-5 NA TRBV19 CASSSRPDNSNQPQHF TGTGCCAGTAGTTCTCGGCCAGATAATAGCAATCAGCCCCAGCATTTT
NA TRBJ2-5 TRBD1 TRBV5-8 CASSRDREETQYF TGTGCCAGCAGTCGGGACAGGGAGGAGACCCAGTACTTC
NA TRBJ2-2 NA TRBV5-4 CASSLFAGSTGELFF TGTGCCAGCAGCTTGTTTGCAGGGTCCACCGGGGAGCTGTTTTTT
NA TRBJ1-4 TRBD1 TRBV25-1 CASSGPGQAATNEKLFF TGTGCCAGCAGTGGACCCGGACAGGCCGCAACTAATGAAAAACTGTTTTTT